Below are 24 T cell receptor beta chains sequenced from a single sample in a study of blood T cell repertoires in COVID-19. TCRdb keeps only in-frame clones here, not all; method: immunoSEQ multiplex PCR. The sample lists approximately 350,000 clones; about 90% were seen once. The source material was peripheral blood. The receptors originated from a woman aged 50 to 60 with COVID-19, enrolled during active disease.

J is TRBJ1-1 and V is TRBV5-1; 7 bases align to TRBD1. CDR1 and CDR2 (germline): SGHRS, YFSETQ. V lost 7 bases to trimming and J lost 4 bases; unmatched junction nucleotides: 7. The CDR3 length is 13 residues. The CDR3 DNA reads TGCGCCAGCGGGCTGGCAGGGGGCACTGAAGCTTTCTTT. This encodes CASGLAGGTEAFF.

This clone was found once. J is TRBJ1-5 and V is TRBV5-1; TRBD1 might be the D (6 bases). The germline V gene has CDR1 SGHRS and CDR2 YFSETQ. The CDR3 totals 14 residues. V was pared by 2 bases and J by 8 bases, with 14 bases between. Here the CDR3 reads CASSFVPGVEPQHF. Here the CDR3 DNA reads TGCGCCAGCAGCTTTGTCCCAGGGGTCGAGCCCCAGCATTTT.

The rearrangement uses TRBV7-2 and TRBJ2-5; no clear D. CDR3 size: 15 residues. Germline CDR1 SGHTA, CDR2 FQGNSA. Between the trimmed V and J ends, which lost 0 bases and 2 bases, there was a span of 10 bases. The CDR3 loop reads CASSLALRLQETQYF. DNA of the CDR3: TGTGCCAGCAGCTTAGCCCTCCGTTTACAAGAGACCCAGTACTTC.

Here the CDR3 reads CASSYGTGQNEQFF. CDR3 bases: TGTGCCAGCAGTTACGGGACAGGACAGAATGAGCAGTTCTTC. The chain is built from TRBV6-5 and TRBJ2-1; 8 bases map to TRBD1. CDR1 MNHEY and CDR2 SVGAGI come from the germline V gene. The CDR3 loop spans 14 amino acids. J lost 7 bases, V lost 2 bases, and 4 bases had no gene match.

The chain combines TRBV7-6 with TRBJ1-3; D gene unclear. Germline V gene lookup returns CDR1 SGHVS and CDR2 FNYEAQ. CDR3 length: 13 amino acids. Trimming left V 1 base short and J 4 bases short, with 5 bases between. Here the CDR3 reads CASSLEPGNTIYF. For the CDR3, the DNA is TGTGCCAGCAGCTTAGAGCCGGGAAACACCATATATTTT.

V and J are TRBV19 and TRBJ2-1; D possibly corresponds to TRBD2 (5 bases). The CDR3 spans 14 residues. Per germline, CDR1 LNHDA and CDR2 SQIVND (reference sequence). V lost 6 bases and J 0 bases, leaving 9 bases between the germline ends. The DNA for the CDR3 is TGTGCCAGTAGGAGGGATAGCTCCTACAATGAGCAGTTCTTC. Its translation is CASRRDSSYNEQFF.

In DNA form, the CDR3 reads TGTGCCAGCAGTGCTACCTTTATGGCCAAAAACATTCAGTACTTC. This translates into CASSATFMAKNIQYF. The chain joins TRBV2 to TRBJ2-4, with D unresolved. The CDR3 covers 15 residues. V was trimmed by 4 bases and J by 1 base, leaving 11 bases between them. CDR1 is SNHLY, CDR2 FYNNEI, per germline.

V gene TRBV5-8 combines with J gene TRBJ1-5; D is uncertain. Germline loops: CDR1 SGHTS, CDR2 YDEGEE. V was trimmed by 4 bases and J by 3 bases, leaving 8 bases between them. The CDR3 covers 13 residues. The CDR3 loop reads CASSRISNQPQHF. DNA for the CDR3: TGTGCCAGCAGCCGTATCTCCAATCAGCCCCAGCATTTT. Full variable domain (missing parts from reference TRBV5-8 and TRBJ1-5): EAGVTQSPTHLIKTRGQQATLRCSPISGHTSVYWYQQALGLGLQFLLWYDEGEERNRGNFPPRFSGRQFPNYSSELNVNALELEDSALYLCASSRISNQPQHFGDGTRLSIL.

This clone occurred a few times. CDR3 amino acids: CASSLDGTGGSPLHF. The CDR3 DNA sequence: TGTGCCAGCAGCTTAGACGGGACAGGGGGTTCACCCCTCCACTTT. V and J are TRBV7-2 and TRBJ1-6; 11 positions agree with TRBD1. The V and J ends lost 1 base and 9 bases, in that order; junction bases with no gene match: 2. Germline V gives CDR1 SGHTA, CDR2 FQGNSA. The CDR3 runs to 15 residues.

The chain uses TRBV27 and TRBJ1-2, with 9 bases identical to TRBD1. Trimming at V came to 3 bases and at J to 0 bases, leaving 5 bases not matched to a gene. CDR1 is MNHEY, CDR2 SMNVEV, per germline (reference sequence). The CDR3 extends over 16 amino acids. The DNA for the CDR3 is TGTGCCAGCAGTTTTGACAGGGGGAGTTCTAACTATGGCTACACCTTC. This gives the protein CASSFDRGSSNYGYTF.

This clone appeared once. V gene TRBV24-1 combines with J gene TRBJ2-3; a possible D gene is TRBD2 (6 bases). V lost 0 bases, J lost 1 base, and 16 bases lay in between. Germline V gives CDR1 KGHDR, CDR2 SFDVKD. The CDR3 has 18 amino acids. The CDR3 DNA sequence: TGTGCCACCAGTGATTTGCAGAGGCGGGGTCACGGCACAGATACGCAGTATTTT. Translation: CATSDLQRRGHGTDTQYF.

The chain has TRBV12-5 and TRBJ2-7; 8 nucleotides agree with TRBD1. The V gene's germline CDR1 is LGHNT and CDR2 FRNRAP. This CDR3 region has 15 residues. V trimming: 1 base; J trimming: 6 bases; junction bases outside the gene matches: 8. The CDR3 region is CASGLGQGAGGEQYF. Here the CDR3 DNA reads TGTGCTAGTGGTTTGGGGCAGGGGGCCGGCGGCGAGCAGTACTTC.

This rearrangement joins TRBV1 to TRBJ2-2; the table's D call, TRBD2, was not checked against the DNA. TRBV1 is assigned pseudogene status. This CDR3 is 16 amino acids long. The chain's CDR3 is CTSSIPGLANTGELFF. CDR3 sequence (DNA): TGCACCAGCAGCATCCCAGGACTAGCGAACACCGGGGAGCTGTTTTTT.

This chain uses TRBV6-5 with TRBJ2-1; D is possibly TRBD2 (5 bases). This CDR3 is built from 13 residues. Trimming cost V 4 bases and J 8 bases, with 12 bases left between them. Germline V gene data show CDR1 as MNHEY and CDR2 as SVGAGI. CDR3 amino acids: CASSFARRDEQFF. CDR3 nucleotides: TGTGCCAGCAGTTTCGCCAGGCGGGATGAGCAGTTCTTC.

The chain has TRBV19 and TRBJ2-3; D is perhaps TRBD2 (6 bases). CDR3 length: 16 amino acids. Germline V gives CDR1 LNHDA, CDR2 SQIVND (reference sequence). Trimming stripped 4 bases from V and 1 base from J, with 15 bases between. The CDR3 loop reads CASSKRTNRGTDTQYF. The CDR3 region has the DNA TGTGCCAGTAGTAAGAGGACTAACCGGGGCACAGATACGCAGTATTTT.

The chain uses TRBV7-9 and TRBJ2-7; the match to TRBD1 covers 7 bases. Germline lookup yields CDR1 SEHNR and CDR2 FQNEAQ (reference sequence). The CDR3 consists of 12 residues. V shed 3 bases, J shed 9 bases, and the junction held 5 bases outside the gene matches. CDR3 sequence reads: CASSFDRDRQYF. CDR3 DNA sequence: TGTGCCAGCAGCTTTGACAGGGATCGGCAGTACTTC.

The chain couples TRBV19 to TRBJ1-1, with D possibly TRBD1 on 6 matching bases. CDR1 is LNHDA and CDR2 is SQIVND in the germline V gene (reference sequence). The CDR3 consists of 14 residues. V lost 7 bases, J lost 2 bases, and 14 bases lay in between. The CDR3: CASTSGGGNTEAFF. CDR3 DNA sequence: TGTGCCAGTACCTCGGGGGGCGGTAACACTGAAGCTTTCTTT.

The CDR3 DNA is TGTGCCAGCAGCCTCGACAACAATCAGCCCCAGCATTTT. Amino acids: CASSLDNNQPQHF. The V and J genes are TRBV7-3 and TRBJ1-5, with D unresolved. V was clipped by 5 bases and J by 3 bases, with 8 bases between them. CDR3 length: 13 residues. Germline-derived CDR1 and CDR2 are SGHTA and FQGTGA.

This clone has only one observation. The chain carries TRBV29-1 and TRBJ2-1; D uncertain. The CDR3 loop spans 11 amino acids. Per the germline V gene, CDR1 is SQVTM and CDR2 is ANQGSEA. V lost 5 bases to trimming and J lost 6 bases, with 8 bases between them. As DNA, the CDR3 is TGCAGCGTTATCGGTGTCAATGAGCAGTTCTTC. Translating gives CSVIGVNEQFF.

CDR3 DNA: TGTGCCAGCAGTATAACAGGGTCCTACGAGCAGTACTTC. Protein: CASSITGSYEQYF. V and J are TRBV27 and TRBJ2-7; possibly TRBD1 for D (6 bases). The CDR3 contains 13 residues. CDR1 is MNHEY, CDR2 SMNVEV, per germline (reference sequence). V was pared by 5 bases and J by 1 base, with 9 bases between.

This clone has only one observation. The chain joins TRBV11-2 to TRBJ1-1; D is unresolved. Germline V gene sequence: CDR1 SGHAT, CDR2 FQNNGV. Trimming took 4 bases from V and 5 from J, leaving 11 bases between them. The CDR3 spans 13 residues. CDR3 sequence: CASSYLQITEAFF. As DNA, the CDR3 is TGTGCCAGCAGCTATCTACAGATAACTGAAGCTTTCTTT.

This chain links TRBV5-1 with TRBJ2-7; TRBD1 agrees at 9 bases. The CDR3 is 14 amino acids. In germline, CDR1 is SGHRS, CDR2 YFSETQ. V was clipped by 3 bases and J by 7 bases; unmatched bases: 8. CDR3 bases: TGCGCCAGCAGCTGGATGGGACAGGGAGAAGAGCAGTACTTC. It translates to CASSWMGQGEEQYF.

The V call is TRBV2, the J call TRBJ2-5; TRBD1 might be the D (5 bases). The germline CDR1 and CDR2 sequences are SNHLY and FYNNEI. The CDR3 contains 11 residues. V was shortened by 6 bases and J by 5 bases, with 7 bases between the two germline ends. In nucleotides, the CDR3 is TGTGCCAGCAGGGGGCCCGAGACCCAGTACTTC. This translates into CASRGPETQYF.

There are a few counts of this clone. The chain combines TRBV7-3 with TRBJ2-7; 9 nucleotides line up with TRBD2. Germline V gene data show CDR1 as SGHTA and CDR2 as FQGTGA. The CDR3 contains 18 residues. V shed 2 bases, J shed 2 bases, and the junction held 13 bases outside the gene matches. Here the CDR3 reads CASSLYPSSGEQTYEQYF. CDR3 DNA sequence: TGTGCCAGCAGCTTATATCCGTCTAGCGGGGAACAGACCTACGAGCAGTACTTC.